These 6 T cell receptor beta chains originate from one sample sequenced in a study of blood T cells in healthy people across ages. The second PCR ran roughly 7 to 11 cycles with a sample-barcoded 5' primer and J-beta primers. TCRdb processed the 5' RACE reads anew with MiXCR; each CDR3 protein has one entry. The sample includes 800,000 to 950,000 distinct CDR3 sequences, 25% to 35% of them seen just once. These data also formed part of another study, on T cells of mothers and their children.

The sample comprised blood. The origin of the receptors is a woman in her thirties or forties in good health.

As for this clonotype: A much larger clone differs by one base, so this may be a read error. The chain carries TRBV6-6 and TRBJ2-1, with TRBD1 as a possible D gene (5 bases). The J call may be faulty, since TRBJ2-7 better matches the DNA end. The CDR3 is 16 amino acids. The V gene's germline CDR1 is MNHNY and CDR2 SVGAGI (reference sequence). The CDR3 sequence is CASSYYRTPPYNEQYF. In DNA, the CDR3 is TGTGCCAGCAGTTACTACAGGACCCCTCCCTACAATGAGCAGTACTTC.

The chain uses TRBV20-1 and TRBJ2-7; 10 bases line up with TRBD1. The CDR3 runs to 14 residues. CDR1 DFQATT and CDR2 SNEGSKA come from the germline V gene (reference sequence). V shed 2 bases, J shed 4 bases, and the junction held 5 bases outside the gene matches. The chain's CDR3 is CSARMGQGFYEQYF. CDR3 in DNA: TGCAGTGCTAGAATGGGACAGGGGTTTTACGAGCAGTACTTC.

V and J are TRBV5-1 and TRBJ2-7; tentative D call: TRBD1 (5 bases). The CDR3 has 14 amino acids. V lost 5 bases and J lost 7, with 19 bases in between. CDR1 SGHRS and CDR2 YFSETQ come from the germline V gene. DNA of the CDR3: TGCGCCAGCAGAGGGCCTACAGGCCAGAATGAGCAGTACTTC. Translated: CASRGPTGQNEQYF.

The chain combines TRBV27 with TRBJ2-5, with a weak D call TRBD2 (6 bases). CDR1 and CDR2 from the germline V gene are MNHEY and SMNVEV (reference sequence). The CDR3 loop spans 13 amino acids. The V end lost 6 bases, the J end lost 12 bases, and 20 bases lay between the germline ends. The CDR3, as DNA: TGTGCCAGCAGAGGCGGGGAGGCTATCTTCGAGTACTTC. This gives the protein CASRGGEAIFEYF.

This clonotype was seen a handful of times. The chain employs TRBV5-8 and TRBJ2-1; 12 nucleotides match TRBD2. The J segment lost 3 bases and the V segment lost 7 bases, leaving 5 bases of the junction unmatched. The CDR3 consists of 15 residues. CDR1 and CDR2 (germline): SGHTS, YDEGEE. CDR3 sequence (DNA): TGTGCCAGCCGACTAGCGGGGGCCCTCTACAATGAGCAGTTCTTC. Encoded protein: CASRLAGALYNEQFF.

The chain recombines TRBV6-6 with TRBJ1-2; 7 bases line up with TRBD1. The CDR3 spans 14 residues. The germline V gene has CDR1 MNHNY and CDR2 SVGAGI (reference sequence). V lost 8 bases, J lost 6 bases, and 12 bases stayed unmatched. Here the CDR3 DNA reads TGTGCCAGCGTACCCCGACAGGGAACCCATGGCTACACCTTC. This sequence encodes CASVPRQGTHGYTF.